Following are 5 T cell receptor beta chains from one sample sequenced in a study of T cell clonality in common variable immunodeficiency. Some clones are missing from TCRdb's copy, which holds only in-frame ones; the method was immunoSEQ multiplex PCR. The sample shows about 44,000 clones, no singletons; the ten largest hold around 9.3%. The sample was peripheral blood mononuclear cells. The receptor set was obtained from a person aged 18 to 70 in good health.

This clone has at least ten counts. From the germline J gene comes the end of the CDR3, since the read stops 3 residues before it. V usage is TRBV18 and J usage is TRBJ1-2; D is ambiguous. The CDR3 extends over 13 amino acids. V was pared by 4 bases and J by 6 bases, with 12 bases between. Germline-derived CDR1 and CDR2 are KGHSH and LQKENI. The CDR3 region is CASSLVNGDGYTF. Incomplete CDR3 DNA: TGTGCCAGCTCACTCGTCAACGGGGATGGC.

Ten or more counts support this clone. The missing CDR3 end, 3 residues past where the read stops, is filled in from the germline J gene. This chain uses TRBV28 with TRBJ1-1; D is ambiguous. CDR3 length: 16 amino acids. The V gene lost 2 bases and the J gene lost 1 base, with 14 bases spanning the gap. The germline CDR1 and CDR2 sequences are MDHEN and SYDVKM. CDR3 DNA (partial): TGTGCCAGCAGTTTAAAGGGTCGGCCAGCGAACACTGAA. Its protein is CASSLKGRPANTE. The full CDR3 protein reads CASSLKGRPANTEAFF. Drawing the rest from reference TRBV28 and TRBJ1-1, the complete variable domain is DVKVTQSSRYLVKRTGEKVFLECVQDMDHENMFWYRQDPGLGLRLIYFSYDVKMKEKGDIPEGYSVSREKKERFSLILESASTNQTSMYLCASSLKGRPANTEAFFGQGTRLTVV.

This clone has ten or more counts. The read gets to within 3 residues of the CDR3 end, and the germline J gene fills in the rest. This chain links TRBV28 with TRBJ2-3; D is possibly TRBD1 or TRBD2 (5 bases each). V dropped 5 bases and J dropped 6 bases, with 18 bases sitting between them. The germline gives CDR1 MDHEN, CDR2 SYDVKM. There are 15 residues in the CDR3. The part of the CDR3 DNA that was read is TGTGCCAGCAGTACACGACAGACCCGAGGGGATACG. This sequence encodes CASSTRQTRGDT. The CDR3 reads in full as CASSTRQTRGDTQYF. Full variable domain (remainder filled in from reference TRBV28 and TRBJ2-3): DVKVTQSSRYLVKRTGEKVFLECVQDMDHENMFWYRQDPGLGLRLIYFSYDVKMKEKGDIPEGYSVSREKKERFSLILESASTNQTSMYLCASSTRQTRGDTQYFGPGTRLTVL.

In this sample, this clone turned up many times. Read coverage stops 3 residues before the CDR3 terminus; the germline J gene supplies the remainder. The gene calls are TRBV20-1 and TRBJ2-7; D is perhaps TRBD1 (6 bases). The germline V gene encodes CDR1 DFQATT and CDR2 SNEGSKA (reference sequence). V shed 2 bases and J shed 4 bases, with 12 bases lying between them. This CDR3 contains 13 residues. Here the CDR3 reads CSARPQGQYEQYF. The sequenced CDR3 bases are TGCAGTGCTAGACCCCAGGGGCAATACGAG.

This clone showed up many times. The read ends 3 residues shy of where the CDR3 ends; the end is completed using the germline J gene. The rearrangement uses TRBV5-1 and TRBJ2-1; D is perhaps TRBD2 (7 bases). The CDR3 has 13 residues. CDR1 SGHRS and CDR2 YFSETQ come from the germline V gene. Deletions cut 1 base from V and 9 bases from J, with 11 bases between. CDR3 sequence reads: CASSLRGAFEQFF. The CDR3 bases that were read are TGCGCCAGCAGCTTGCGGGGGGCCTTTGAG.